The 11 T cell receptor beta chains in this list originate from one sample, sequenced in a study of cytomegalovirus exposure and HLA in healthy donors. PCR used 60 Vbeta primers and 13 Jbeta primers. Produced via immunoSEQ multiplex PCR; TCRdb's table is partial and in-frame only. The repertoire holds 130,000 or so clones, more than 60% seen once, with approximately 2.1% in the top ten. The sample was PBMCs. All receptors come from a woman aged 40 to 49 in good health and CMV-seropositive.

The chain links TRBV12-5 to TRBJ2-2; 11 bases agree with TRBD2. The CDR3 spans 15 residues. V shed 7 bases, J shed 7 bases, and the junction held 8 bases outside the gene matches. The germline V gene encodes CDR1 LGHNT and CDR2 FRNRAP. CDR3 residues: CASAGPGTSGGELFF. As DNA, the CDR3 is TGTGCTAGTGCCGGCCCCGGGACTAGCGGCGGGGAGCTGTTTTTT.

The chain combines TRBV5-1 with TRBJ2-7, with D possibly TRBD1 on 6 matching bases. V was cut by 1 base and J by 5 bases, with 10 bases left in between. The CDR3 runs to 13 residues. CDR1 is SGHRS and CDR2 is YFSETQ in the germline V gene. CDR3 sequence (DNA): TGCGCCAGCAGCTTGTGGCCAGGGGACGAGCAGTACTTC. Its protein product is CASSLWPGDEQYF.

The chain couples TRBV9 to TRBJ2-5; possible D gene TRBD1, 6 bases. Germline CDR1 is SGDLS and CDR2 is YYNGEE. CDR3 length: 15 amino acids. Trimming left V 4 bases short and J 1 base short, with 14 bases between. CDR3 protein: CASSPRGQSQETQYF. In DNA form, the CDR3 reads TGTGCCAGCAGCCCCCGCGGACAGAGCCAAGAGACCCAGTACTTC.

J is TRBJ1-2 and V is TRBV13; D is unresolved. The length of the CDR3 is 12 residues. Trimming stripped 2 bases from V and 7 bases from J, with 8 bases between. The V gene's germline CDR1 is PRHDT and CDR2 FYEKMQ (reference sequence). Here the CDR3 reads CASSLKTAGYTF. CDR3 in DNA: TGTGCCAGCAGCTTAAAGACTGCTGGCTACACCTTC.

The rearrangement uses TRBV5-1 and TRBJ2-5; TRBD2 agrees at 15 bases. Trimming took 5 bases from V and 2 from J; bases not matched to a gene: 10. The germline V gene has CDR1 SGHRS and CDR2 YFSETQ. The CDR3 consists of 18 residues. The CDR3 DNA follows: TGCGCCAGCAGTTATCTTAGAGGACTAGCGGGAGGGCAAGAGACCCAGTACTTC. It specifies CASSYLRGLAGGQETQYF.

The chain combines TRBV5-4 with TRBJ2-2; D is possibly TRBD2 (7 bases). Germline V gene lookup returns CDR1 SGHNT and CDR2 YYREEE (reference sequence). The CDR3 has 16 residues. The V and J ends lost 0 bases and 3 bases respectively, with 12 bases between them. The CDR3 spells CASSLEGDYYTGELFF. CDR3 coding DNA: TGTGCCAGCAGCTTGGAGGGGGACTACTACACCGGGGAGCTGTTTTTT.

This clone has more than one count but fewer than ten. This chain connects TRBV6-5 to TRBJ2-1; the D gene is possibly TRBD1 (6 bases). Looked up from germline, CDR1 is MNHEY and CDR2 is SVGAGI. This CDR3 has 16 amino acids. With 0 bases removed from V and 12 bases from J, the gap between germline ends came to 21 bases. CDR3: CASSYSAFGGRGGQFF. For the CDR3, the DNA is TGTGCCAGCAGTTACTCGGCTTTTGGGGGCAGAGGTGGGCAGTTCTTC.

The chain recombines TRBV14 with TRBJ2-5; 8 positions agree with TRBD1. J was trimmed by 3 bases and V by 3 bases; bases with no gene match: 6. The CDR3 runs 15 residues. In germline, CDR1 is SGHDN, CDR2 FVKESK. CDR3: CASSQTQGAEETQYF. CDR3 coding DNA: TGTGCCAGCAGCCAGACCCAGGGGGCTGAAGAGACCCAGTACTTC.

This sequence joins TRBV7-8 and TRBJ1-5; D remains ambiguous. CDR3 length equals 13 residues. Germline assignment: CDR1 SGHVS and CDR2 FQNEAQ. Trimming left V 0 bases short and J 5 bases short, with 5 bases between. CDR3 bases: TGTGCCAGCAGCTTAGCCGGTTATCAGCCCCAGCATTTT. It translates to CASSLAGYQPQHF. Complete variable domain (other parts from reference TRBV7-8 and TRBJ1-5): GAGVSQSPRYKVAKRGQDVALRCDPISGHVSLFWYQQALGQGPEFLTYFQNEAQLDKSGLPSDRFFAERPEGSVSTLKIQRTQQEDSAVYLCASSLAGYQPQHFGDGTRLSIL.

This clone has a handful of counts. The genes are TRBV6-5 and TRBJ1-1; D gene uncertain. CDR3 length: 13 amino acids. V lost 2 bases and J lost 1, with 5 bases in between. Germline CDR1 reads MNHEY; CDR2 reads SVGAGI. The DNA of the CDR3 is TGTGCCAGCAGTTACCAACAGAACACTGAAGCTTTCTTT. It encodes CASSYQQNTEAFF.

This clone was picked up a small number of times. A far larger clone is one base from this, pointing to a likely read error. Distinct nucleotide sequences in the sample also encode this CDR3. The CDR3 nucleotides are TGTGCCAGCAGCCAAGGCGACGGGACAGGGAATGAAAAACTGTTTTTT. Translating it yields CASSQGDGTGNEKLFF. The genes are TRBV5-4 and TRBJ1-4; 9 nucleotides match TRBD1. Per germline, CDR1 SGHNT and CDR2 YYREEE (reference sequence). The ends lost 4 bases at V and 5 bases at J; junction bases unmatched: 9. CDR3 length: 16 residues.